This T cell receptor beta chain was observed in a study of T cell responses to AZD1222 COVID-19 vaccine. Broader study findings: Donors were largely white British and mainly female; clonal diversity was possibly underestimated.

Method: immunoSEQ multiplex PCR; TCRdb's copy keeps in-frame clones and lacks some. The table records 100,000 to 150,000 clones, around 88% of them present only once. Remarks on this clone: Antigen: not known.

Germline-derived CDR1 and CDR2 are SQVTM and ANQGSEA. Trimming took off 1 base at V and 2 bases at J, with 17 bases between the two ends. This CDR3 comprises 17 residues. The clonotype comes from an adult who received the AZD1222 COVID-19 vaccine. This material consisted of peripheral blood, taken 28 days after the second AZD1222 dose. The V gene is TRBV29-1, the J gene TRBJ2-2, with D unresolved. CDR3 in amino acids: CSVEGREKGLNTGELFF. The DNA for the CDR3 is TGCAGCGTTGAAGGAAGGGAAAAAGGCCTCAACACCGGGGAGCTGTTTTTT.